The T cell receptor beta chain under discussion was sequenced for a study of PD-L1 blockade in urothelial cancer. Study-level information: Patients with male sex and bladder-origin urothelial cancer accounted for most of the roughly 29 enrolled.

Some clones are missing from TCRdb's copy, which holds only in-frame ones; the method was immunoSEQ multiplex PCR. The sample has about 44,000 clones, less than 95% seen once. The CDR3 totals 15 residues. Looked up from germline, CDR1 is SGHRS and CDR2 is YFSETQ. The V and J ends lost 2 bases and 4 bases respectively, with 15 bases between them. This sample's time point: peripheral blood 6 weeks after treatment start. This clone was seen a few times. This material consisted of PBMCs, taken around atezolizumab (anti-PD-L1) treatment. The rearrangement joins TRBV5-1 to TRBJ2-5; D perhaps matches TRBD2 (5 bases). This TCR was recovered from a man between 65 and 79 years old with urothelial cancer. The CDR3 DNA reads TGCGCCAGCAGCTTTGCGGGCCCCAGGCGAGAGACCCAGTACTTC. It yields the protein CASSFAGPRRETQYF.